This T cell receptor (beta chain) was retrieved from a study of identical twins. Whole-study results and caveats: Excess sharing by twins proved weaker in beta out-of-frame sequences.

In regard to this clonotype: As yet, its antigen is unknown.

This CDR3 is 15 amino acids long. In germline, CDR1 is SGHAT, CDR2 FQNNGV. The V end lost 4 bases, the J end lost 2 bases, and 13 bases lay between the germline ends. TCRdb recomputed calls from the 5' RACE reads with MiXCR, one row per CDR3 protein. Of 690,000 or so distinct CDR3 sequences listed, over 8.5% were seen once; the top ten hold 0.75% to 1%. The sample was also reused in another study, on yellow fever vaccine responses in identical twins.

The sequencing input was PBMCs. The chain is built from TRBV11-2 and TRBJ2-3, with D perhaps being TRBD1 or TRBD2 (5 bases each). The sequence was obtained from a woman in her late teens or twenties in good health. The CDR3 bases are TGTGCCAGCAGCTACGGGACGAGGGCCACAGATACGCAGTATTTT. This codes for CASSYGTRATDTQYF.